This passage covers 2 T cell receptor beta chains from one sample sequenced in a study of blood T cells in healthy people across ages. With a J-beta primer mix and a sample-barcoded 5' primer, a second PCR ran roughly 6 to 11 cycles. TCRdb reanalysed the 5' RACE reads using MiXCR and keeps one entry per CDR3 protein. This sample has around 990,000 distinct CDR3 sequences, with more than 30% found just once. The material sequenced was blood. The receptor source for this set is a man between 18 and 35 years old in good health.

The chain uses TRBV25-1 and TRBJ2-7; tentatively, D is TRBD1 or TRBD2 (5 bases each). The tail of the sequence fits TRBJ2-5 better, so the J call may be wrong. Germline values: CDR1 MGHDK, CDR2 SYGVNS. The CDR3 has 15 amino acids. For the CDR3, the DNA is TGTGCCAGCAGTACCTATGGGACGGCTCAAGAGACCCAGTACTTC. Amino acid sequence: CASSTYGTAQETQYF.

This clonotype was detected only a few times. This chain connects TRBV20-1 to TRBJ2-1, with 8 bases matching TRBD2. Germline V CDR1 and CDR2: DFQATT, SNEGSKA (reference sequence). This CDR3 region has 14 residues. V shed 6 bases, J shed 8 bases, and the junction held 12 bases outside the gene matches. CDR3 coding DNA: TGCAGTGCCGTAGCGGGGCAAACCAATTATGAGCAGTTCTTC. Its protein product is CSAVAGQTNYEQFF.